This record looks at one T cell receptor (beta chain) sequence and its context. Its antigen is still unknown. TCRdb's copy holds only in-frame clones and misses some; the assay was immunoSEQ multiplex PCR. This sample carries tens of thousands of clones, around 84% of them seen once, and the ten largest clones take 2.1%. Germline-derived CDR1 and CDR2 are KGHSH and LQKENI. Between the trimmed V and J ends, which lost 3 bases and 4 bases, there was a span of 7 bases. There are 12 residues in the CDR3. This record belongs to a study of OX40 agonist ivuxolimab in advanced cancers. The overall study: In this trial design, patients received ivuxolimab intravenously at 0.01 to 10 mg/kg every 2 weeks. Of the participants, approximately 38% had some prior anti-PD-1, anti-PD-L1 or anti-CTLA-4 therapy, which was allowed. Findings and caveats of the study: Low normalized T-cell clonal expansion was also seen in some nonresponders.

Material: CD4+ or CD8+ T cells sorted from blood, obtained in a trial of the OX40 agonist ivuxolimab. The rearrangement uses TRBV18 and TRBJ2-7; D remains unclear. The TCR originated in an adult with an advanced solid tumor such as melanoma, head and neck, liver or kidney cancer. The CDR3, as DNA: TGTGCCAGCTCACCGCGGTCGTACGAGCAGTACTTC. Amino acid sequence: CASSPRSYEQYF.